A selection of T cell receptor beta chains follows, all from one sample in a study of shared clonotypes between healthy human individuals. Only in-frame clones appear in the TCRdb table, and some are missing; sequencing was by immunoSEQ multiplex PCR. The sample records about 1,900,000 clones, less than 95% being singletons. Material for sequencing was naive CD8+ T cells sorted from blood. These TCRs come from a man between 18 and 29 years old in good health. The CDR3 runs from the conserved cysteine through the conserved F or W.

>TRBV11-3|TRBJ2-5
CASSPSGSPPYF
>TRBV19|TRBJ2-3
CASSTRQGEDTQYF
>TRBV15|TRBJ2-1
CATRGVEQKYNEQFF
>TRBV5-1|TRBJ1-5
CASSLSPNQPQHF
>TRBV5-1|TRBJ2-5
CASSLGSGKQETQYF
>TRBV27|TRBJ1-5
CASSTDSNQPQHF
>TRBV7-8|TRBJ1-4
CASSRKLIGATNEKLFF
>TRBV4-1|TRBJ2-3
CASSKTTSTDTQYF
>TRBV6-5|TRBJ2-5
CASSLGQGQETQYF
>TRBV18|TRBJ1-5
CASSPGDSNQPQHF
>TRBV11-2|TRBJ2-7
CASSLVAGRYEQYF
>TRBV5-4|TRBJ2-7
CASSPGQGIEQYF
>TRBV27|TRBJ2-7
CASSPRTGPYEQYF
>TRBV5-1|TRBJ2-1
CASSLWVSAVNEQFF
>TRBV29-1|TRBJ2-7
CSVLWGISYEQYF
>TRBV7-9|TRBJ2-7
CASSLEVTLPDF
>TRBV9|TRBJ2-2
CASSAGGVTGELFF
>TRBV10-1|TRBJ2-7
CASSESSGREQYF
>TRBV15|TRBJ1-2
CATSIPSLRGGYTF
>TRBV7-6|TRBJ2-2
CASSLVSSGNTGELFF
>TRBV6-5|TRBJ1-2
CASSPGSMGGYTF
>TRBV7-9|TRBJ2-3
CASRLSYGTDTQYF
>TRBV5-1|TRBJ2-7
CASSLEGGSSYEQYF
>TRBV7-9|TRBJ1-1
CASSLVVEDRMNTEAFF
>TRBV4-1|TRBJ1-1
CASSQSRGEVTEAFF
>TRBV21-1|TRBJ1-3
CASSTTPTYSGNTIYF
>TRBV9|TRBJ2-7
CASSVSSGTTTYEQYF
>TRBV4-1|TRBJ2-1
CASSLKPLAGDSYNEQFF